These T cell receptor beta chains were read from a single sample in a study of CD8 T cells in ankylosing spondylitis. Using its own MiXCR run on the 5' RACE reads, TCRdb lists one record per CDR3 protein. This table has around 300,000 distinct CDR3 sequences, roughly 14% appearing once. Sequencing used blood, either unsorted or a sorted T cell fraction (not recorded which). The source of these receptors is a male donor with ankylosing spondylitis or in good health (not recorded which). The CDR3 runs from the conserved cysteine through the conserved F or W. Each record gives: V gene, D gene, J gene, clone size, CDR3 length, CDR3 DNA, CDR3 protein. The D gene is left open where the match is weak. Size values are once, few and many counts, or a class for expanded clones, and some rows have none.

v_gene: TRBV9; d_gene: TRBD1; j_gene: TRBJ2-6; abundance: NA; len: 16; CDR3nt: TGTGCCAGCAGCGCCGACAGGGACTCTGGGGCCAACGTCCTGACTTTC; CDR3aa: CASSADRDSGANVLTF
v_gene: TRBV29-1; d_gene: NA; j_gene: TRBJ1-1; abundance: many; len: 13; CDR3nt: TGCAGCGTTCACGGGCACACGGACGCTGAAGCTTTCTTT; CDR3aa: CSVHGHTDAEAFF
v_gene: TRBV3-1; d_gene: NA; j_gene: TRBJ2-4; abundance: NA; len: 14; CDR3nt: TGTGCCAGCAGCCGCGACGCAGCCAAAAACATTCAGTACTTC; CDR3aa: CASSRDAAKNIQYF
v_gene: TRBV12-5; d_gene: NA; j_gene: TRBJ2-1; abundance: NA; len: 18; CDR3nt: TGTACCTTCAGTCTCCGCGCTTCTAGCGCTAGCTCCTACAATGAGCAGTTCTTC; CDR3aa: CTFSLRASSASSYNEQFF
v_gene: TRBV3-1; d_gene: NA; j_gene: TRBJ2-7; abundance: NA; len: 17; CDR3nt: TGTGCCAGCAGCCAAGAGGGAAGGCGGGGGCTCTCCTACGAGCAGTACTTC; CDR3aa: CASSQEGRRGLSYEQYF
v_gene: TRBV2; d_gene: TRBD1; j_gene: TRBJ1-2; abundance: few; len: 16; CDR3nt: TGTGCCAGCAGTTCCCTTAAGGGGGCCTCTCCCTATGGCTACACCTTC; CDR3aa: CASSSLKGASPYGYTF
v_gene: TRBV10-3; d_gene: NA; j_gene: TRBJ2-5; abundance: NA; len: 16; CDR3nt: TGTGCCATCAGTGAGTCGAGCTGGGACTCTCAAGAGACCCAGTACTTC; CDR3aa: CAISESSWDSQETQYF
v_gene: TRBV5-1; d_gene: NA; j_gene: TRBJ1-2; abundance: many; len: 13; CDR3nt: TGCGCCAGCAGATTTGACACGAACTATGGCTACACCTTC; CDR3aa: CASRFDTNYGYTF
v_gene: TRBV3-1; d_gene: NA; j_gene: TRBJ2-5; abundance: NA; len: 16; CDR3nt: TGTGCCAGCAGCCAAGATGAGGGACTCCTCCAAGAGACCCAGTACTTC; CDR3aa: CASSQDEGLLQETQYF
v_gene: TRBV7-9; d_gene: TRBD2; j_gene: TRBJ2-1; abundance: few; len: 15; CDR3nt: TGTGCCAGCAGTCCAAGCGGGAGAGTTTACAATGAGCAGTTCTTC; CDR3aa: CASSPSGRVYNEQFF
v_gene: TRBV3-1; d_gene: NA; j_gene: TRBJ2-7; abundance: NA; len: 15; CDR3nt: TGTGCCAGCAGCCAAGGGGGCCACTCCGCCTACGAGCAGTACTTC; CDR3aa: CASSQGGHSAYEQYF
v_gene: TRBV29-1; d_gene: TRBD1; j_gene: TRBJ2-1; abundance: few; len: 12; CDR3nt: TGCAGCGGACTCCAGGGGGCAAGGGAGCAGTTCTTC; CDR3aa: CSGLQGAREQFF
v_gene: TRBV10-3; d_gene: TRBD1; j_gene: TRBJ1-5; abundance: NA; len: 14; CDR3nt: TGTGCCATCAGTAACACAACAGGGGGTCAGCCCCAGCATTTT; CDR3aa: CAISNTTGGQPQHF
v_gene: TRBV12-3/TRBV12-4; d_gene: TRBD2; j_gene: TRBJ2-1; abundance: few; len: 14; CDR3nt: TGTGCCAGCAGTTTGAGCGGGAGGGGGATTGAGCAGTTCTTC; CDR3aa: CASSLSGRGIEQFF
v_gene: TRBV12-3/TRBV12-4; d_gene: NA; j_gene: TRBJ2-2; abundance: NA; len: 11; CDR3nt: TGTGCCAGCAGGCTAACCGGGGAGCTGTTTTTT; CDR3aa: CASRLTGELFF
v_gene: TRBV20-1; d_gene: TRBD1; j_gene: TRBJ2-7; abundance: few; len: 13; CDR3nt: TGCAGTGCTCCGGGACAGGGGGTATACGAGCAGTACTTC; CDR3aa: CSAPGQGVYEQYF